The 5 T cell receptor beta chains presented below share a single source sample, sequenced in a study of regulatory T cells in long-lasting Graves disease. Time point in this sample: newly diagnosed GD, antithyroid drugs for less than 3 months. From RNA extracted from PBMCs, the TCR library was made. HTBI primers from iRepertoire and Arm-PCR of CDR3 regions yielded the TCR beta libraries. TCRdb re-called the multiplex PCR reads with MiXCR, one entry per CDR3 protein. Of roughly 440,000 distinct CDR3 sequences in the sample, roughly 17% are singletons; the top ten hold around 23%. In addition, the sample was reused for a study of T cells in Graves' hyperthyroidism and ophthalmopathy.

Sequences were derived from peripheral blood mononuclear cells (PBMCs), sampled at new diagnosis, from a patient treated with antithyroid drugs. Receptors were obtained from a young woman with Graves disease.

The chain carries TRBV7-2 and TRBJ2-5; D is unclear. Germline lookup yields CDR1 SGHTA and CDR2 FQGNSA. The CDR3 is 15 residues long. V shed 1 base and J shed 6 bases, with 15 bases lying between them. The CDR3 DNA is TGTGCCAGCAGCTTAGGAGGCAGGTTAACGAAGACCCAGTACTTC. Amino acids: CASSLGGRLTKTQYF.

This clonotype came up many times. The CDR3 here is CASSLNQNSGANVLTF. The DNA for the CDR3 is TGTGCCAGCAGCTTAAATCAGAACTCTGGGGCCAACGTCCTGACTTTC. The chain recombines TRBV11-1 with TRBJ2-6; the D is unclear. The CDR3 has 16 amino acids. V lost 2 bases and J lost 0, with 8 bases in between. Germline V CDR1 and CDR2: SGHAT, FQDESV (reference sequence).

The chain joins TRBV10-3 to TRBJ1-4, with D tentatively TRBD1 (5 bases). Germline CDR1 ENHRY, CDR2 SYGVKD. There are 13 residues in the CDR3. With 5 bases removed from V and 5 bases from J, the gap between germline ends came to 9 bases. In DNA, the CDR3 is TGTGCCATCAGTAAAGGGACCAATGAAAAACTGTTTTTT. This sequence encodes CAISKGTNEKLFF.

The chain carries TRBV20-1 and TRBJ2-1, with 12 positions matching TRBD2. The germline CDR1 and CDR2 sequences are DFQATT and SNEGSKA (reference sequence). There are 15 residues in the CDR3. After removal of 2 bases from V and 5 bases from J, the junction contained 4 bases not matched to a gene. The DNA for the CDR3 is TGCAGTGCTAGAAGACTAGCGGGAGTGGACAATGAGCAGTTCTTC. Its translation is CSARRLAGVDNEQFF.

This clonotype was observed at least ten times. This chain connects TRBV20-1 to TRBJ2-3, with unresolved D. The CDR3 covers 14 residues. Trimming removed 0 bases from V and 0 bases from J, with 7 bases in between. The germline V gene has CDR1 DFQATT and CDR2 SNEGSKA (reference sequence). The CDR3 DNA follows: TGCAGTGCTAGAGATCCCAGAAGCACAGATACGCAGTATTTT. Translated, it gives CSARDPRSTDTQYF.